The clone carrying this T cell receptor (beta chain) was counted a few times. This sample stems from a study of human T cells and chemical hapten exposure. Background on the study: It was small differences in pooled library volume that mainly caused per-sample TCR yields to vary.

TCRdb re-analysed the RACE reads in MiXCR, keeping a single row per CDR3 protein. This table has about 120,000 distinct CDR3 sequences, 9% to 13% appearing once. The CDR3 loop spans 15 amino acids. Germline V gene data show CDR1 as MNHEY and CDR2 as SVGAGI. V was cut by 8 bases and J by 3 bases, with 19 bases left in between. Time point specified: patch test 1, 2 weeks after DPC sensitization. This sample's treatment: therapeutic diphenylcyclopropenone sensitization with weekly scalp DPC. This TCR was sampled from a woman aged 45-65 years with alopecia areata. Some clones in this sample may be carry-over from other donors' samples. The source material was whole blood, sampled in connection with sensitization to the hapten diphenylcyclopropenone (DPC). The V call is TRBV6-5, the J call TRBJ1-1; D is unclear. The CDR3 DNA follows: TGTGCCAGCGAGAGAGTCTACGGGGAGGACACTGAAGCTTTCTTT. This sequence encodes CASERVYGEDTEAFF.